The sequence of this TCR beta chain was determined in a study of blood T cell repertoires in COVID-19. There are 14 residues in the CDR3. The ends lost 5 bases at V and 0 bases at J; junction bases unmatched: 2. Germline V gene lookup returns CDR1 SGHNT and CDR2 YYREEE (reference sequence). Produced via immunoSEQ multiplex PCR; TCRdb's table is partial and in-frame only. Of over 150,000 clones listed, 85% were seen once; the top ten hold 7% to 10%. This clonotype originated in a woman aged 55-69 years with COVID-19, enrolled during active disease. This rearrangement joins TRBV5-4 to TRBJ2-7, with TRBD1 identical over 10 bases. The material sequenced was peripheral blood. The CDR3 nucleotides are TGTGCCAGCAGGCGACAGGGGGCCTCCTACGAGCAGTACTTC. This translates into CASRRQGASYEQYF.